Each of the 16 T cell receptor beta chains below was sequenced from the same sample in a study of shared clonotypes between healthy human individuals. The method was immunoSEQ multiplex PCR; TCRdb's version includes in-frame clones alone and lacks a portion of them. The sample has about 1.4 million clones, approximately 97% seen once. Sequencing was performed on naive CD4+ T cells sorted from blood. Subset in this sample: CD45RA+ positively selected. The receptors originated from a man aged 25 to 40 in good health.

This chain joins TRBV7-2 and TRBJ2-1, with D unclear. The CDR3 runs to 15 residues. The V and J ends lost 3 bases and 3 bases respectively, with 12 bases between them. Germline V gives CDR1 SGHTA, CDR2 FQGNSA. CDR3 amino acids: CASSLIQTYYNEQFF. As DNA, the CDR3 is TGTGCCAGCAGCTTGATACAGACCTACTACAATGAGCAGTTCTTC.

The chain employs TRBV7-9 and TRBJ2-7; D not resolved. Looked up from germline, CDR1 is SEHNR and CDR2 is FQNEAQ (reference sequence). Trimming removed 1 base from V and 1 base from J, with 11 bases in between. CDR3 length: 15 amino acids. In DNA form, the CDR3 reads TGTGCCAGCAGCTTAGGGCCAGACGGATCCTACGAGCAGTACTTC. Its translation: CASSLGPDGSYEQYF.

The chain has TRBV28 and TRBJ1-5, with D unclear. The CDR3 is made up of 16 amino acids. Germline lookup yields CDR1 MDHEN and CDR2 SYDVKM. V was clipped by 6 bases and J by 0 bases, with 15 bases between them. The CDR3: CASSPPWRFSNQPQHF. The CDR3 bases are TGTGCCAGCAGCCCGCCCTGGAGGTTTAGCAATCAGCCCCAGCATTTT.

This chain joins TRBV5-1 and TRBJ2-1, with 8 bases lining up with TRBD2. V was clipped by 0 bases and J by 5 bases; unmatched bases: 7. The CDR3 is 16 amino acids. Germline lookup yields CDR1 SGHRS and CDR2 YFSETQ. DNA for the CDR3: TGCGCCAGCAGCTTGGAGGTAGCGGGACTCGACAATGAGCAGTTCTTC. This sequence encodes CASSLEVAGLDNEQFF.

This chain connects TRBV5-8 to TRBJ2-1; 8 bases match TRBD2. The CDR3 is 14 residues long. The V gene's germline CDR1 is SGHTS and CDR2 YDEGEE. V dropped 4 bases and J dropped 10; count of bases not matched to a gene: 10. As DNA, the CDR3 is TGTGCCAGCAGCGCAGGACTAGCCTGGAGGGAGCAGTTCTTC. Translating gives CASSAGLAWREQFF.

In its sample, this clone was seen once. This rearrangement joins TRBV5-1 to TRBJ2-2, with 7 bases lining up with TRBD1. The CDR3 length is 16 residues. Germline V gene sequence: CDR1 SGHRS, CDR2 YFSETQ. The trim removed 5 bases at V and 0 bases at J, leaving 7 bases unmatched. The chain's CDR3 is CASSSRTGPNTGELFF. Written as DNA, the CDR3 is TGCGCCAGCAGTTCAAGGACAGGACCGAACACCGGGGAGCTGTTTTTT.

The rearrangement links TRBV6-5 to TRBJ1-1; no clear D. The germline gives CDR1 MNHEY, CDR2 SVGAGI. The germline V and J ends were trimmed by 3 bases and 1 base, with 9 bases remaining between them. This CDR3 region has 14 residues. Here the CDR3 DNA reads TGTGCCAGCAGTTATGGTAAACCGAACACTGAAGCTTTCTTT. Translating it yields CASSYGKPNTEAFF.

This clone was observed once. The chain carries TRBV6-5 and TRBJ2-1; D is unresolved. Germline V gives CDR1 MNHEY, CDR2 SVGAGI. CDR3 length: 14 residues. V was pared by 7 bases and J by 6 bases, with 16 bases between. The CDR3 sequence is CASKPAPLSNEQFF. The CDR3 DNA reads TGTGCCAGCAAACCAGCCCCGCTTAGCAATGAGCAGTTCTTC.

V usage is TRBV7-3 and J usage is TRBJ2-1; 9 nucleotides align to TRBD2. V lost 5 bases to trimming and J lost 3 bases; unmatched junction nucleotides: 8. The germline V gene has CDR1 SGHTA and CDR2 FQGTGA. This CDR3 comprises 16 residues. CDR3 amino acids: CASSPIAGADYNEQFF. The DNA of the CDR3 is TGTGCCAGCAGCCCTATAGCGGGAGCCGACTACAATGAGCAGTTCTTC.

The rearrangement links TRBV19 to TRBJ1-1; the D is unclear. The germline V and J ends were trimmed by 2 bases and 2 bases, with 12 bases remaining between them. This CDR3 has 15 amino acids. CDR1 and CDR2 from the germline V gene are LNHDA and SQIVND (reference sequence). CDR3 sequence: CASSIRLMSNTEAFF. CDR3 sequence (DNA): TGTGCCAGTAGTATACGTCTCATGTCCAACACTGAAGCTTTCTTT.

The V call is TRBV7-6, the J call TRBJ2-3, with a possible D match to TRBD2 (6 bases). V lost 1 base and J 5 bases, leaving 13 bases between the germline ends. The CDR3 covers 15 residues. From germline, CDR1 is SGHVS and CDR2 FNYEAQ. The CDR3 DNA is TGTGCCAGCAGCTTAGGGGACTTGAATGGAGATACGCAGTATTTT. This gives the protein CASSLGDLNGDTQYF. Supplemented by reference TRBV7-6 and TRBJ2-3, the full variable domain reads GAGVSQSPRYKVTKRGQDVALRCDPISGHVSLYWYRQALGQGPEFLTYFNYEAQQDKSGLPNDRFSAERPEGSISTLTIQRTEQRDSAMYRCASSLGDLNGDTQYFGPGTRLTVL.

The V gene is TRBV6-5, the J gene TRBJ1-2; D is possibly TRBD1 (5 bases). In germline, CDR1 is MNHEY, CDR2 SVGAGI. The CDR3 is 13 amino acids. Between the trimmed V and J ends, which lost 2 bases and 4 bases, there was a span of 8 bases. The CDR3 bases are TGTGCCAGCAGTTACGGGGCGGTCTATGGCTACACCTTC. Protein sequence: CASSYGAVYGYTF.

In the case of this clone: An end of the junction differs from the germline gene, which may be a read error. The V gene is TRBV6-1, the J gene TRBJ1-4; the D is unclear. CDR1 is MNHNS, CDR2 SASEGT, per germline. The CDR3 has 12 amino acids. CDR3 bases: TGTGCCAGCAGTGAAGTGAATGTAAAACTGTTTTTT. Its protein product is CASSEVNVKLFF.

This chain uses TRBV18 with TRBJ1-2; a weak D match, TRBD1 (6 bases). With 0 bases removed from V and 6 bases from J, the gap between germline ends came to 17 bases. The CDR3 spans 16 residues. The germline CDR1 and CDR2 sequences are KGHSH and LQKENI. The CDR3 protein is CASSPPGGEKGNGYTF. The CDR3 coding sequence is TGTGCCAGCTCACCACCCGGGGGCGAGAAGGGAAATGGCTACACCTTC.

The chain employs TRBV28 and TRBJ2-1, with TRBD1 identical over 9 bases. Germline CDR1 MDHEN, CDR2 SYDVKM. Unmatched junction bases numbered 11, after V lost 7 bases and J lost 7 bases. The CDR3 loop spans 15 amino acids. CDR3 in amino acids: CASITSGQGPNEQFF. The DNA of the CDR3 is TGTGCCAGCATAACATCGGGACAGGGTCCAAATGAGCAGTTCTTC.

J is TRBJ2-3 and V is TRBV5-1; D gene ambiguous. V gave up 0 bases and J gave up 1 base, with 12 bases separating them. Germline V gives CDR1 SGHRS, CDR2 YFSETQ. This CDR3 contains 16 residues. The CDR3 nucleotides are TGCGCCAGCAGCTTGGGCTGGGCGCTTCGCACAGATACGCAGTATTTT. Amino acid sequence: CASSLGWALRTDTQYF. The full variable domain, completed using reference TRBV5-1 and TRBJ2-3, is KAGVTQTPRYLIKTRGQQVTLSCSPISGHRSVSWYQQTPGQGLQFLFEYFSETQRNKGNFPGRFSGRQFSNSRSEMNVSTLELGDSALYLCASSLGWALRTDTQYFGPGTRLTVL.